The 2 T cell receptor beta chains given below trace back to one sample, sequenced in a study of cytomegalovirus exposure and HLA in healthy donors. Amplification used 60 Vbeta primers and 13 Jbeta primers. Assay used: immunoSEQ multiplex PCR; TCRdb lists only in-frame clones, some missing. This table holds 35,000 to 55,000 clones, roughly half found once. Material for sequencing was PBMCs. These receptors were collected from a man in his 60s in good health and CMV-seronegative.

The chain joins TRBV28 to TRBJ2-7; tentatively, D is TRBD2 (6 bases). The CDR3 consists of 16 residues. Germline V gene data show CDR1 as MDHEN and CDR2 as SYDVKM. Deletions cut 3 bases from V and 2 bases from J, with 17 bases between. The CDR3, as DNA: TGTGCCAGCAGTTTCAGCCTAGCGCACCGTACCTACGAGCAGTACTTC. Residues: CASSFSLAHRTYEQYF. Variable domain in full (rest from reference TRBV28 and TRBJ2-7): DVKVTQSSRYLVKRTGEKVFLECVQDMDHENMFWYRQDPGLGLRLIYFSYDVKMKEKGDIPEGYSVSREKKERFSLILESASTNQTSMYLCASSFSLAHRTYEQYFGPGTRLTVT.

This clone occurred a few times. The rearrangement uses TRBV7-9 and TRBJ1-5, with D tentatively TRBD1 (6 bases). Trimming cost V 5 bases and J 5 bases, with 16 bases left between them. Looked up from germline, CDR1 is SEHNR and CDR2 is FQNEAQ (reference sequence). The CDR3 is 15 amino acids. The CDR3 here is CASSAPGERDQPQHF. CDR3 sequence (DNA): TGTGCCAGCAGCGCCCCAGGGGAAAGAGATCAGCCCCAGCATTTT.